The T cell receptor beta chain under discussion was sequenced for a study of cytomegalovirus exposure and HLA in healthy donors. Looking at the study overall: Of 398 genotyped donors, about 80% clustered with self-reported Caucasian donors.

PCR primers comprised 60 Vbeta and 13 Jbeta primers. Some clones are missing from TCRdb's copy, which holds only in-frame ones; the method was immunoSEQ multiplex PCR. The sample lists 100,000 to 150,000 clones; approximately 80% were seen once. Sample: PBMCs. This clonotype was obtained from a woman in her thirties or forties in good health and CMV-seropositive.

CDR3 nucleotides: TGCAGCGGACAGGCGAACACCGGGGAGCTGTTTTTT. Translated, it gives CSGQANTGELFF. The chain is built from TRBV29-1 and TRBJ2-2, with D possibly matching TRBD1 (6 bases). The ends were cut back, 7 bases at V and 0 bases at J, with 6 bases in the middle. The CDR3 is 12 amino acids. CDR1 is SQVTM, CDR2 ANQGSEA, per germline.